One sample yielded the 15 T cell receptor beta chains listed below, sequenced in a study of blood T cell repertoires in COVID-19. The repertoire was sequenced with immunoSEQ multiplex PCR; TCRdb's copy has only in-frame clones and lacks some. Among about 87,000 clones listed, approximately 85% were seen once. Sequencing input: peripheral blood. The source of these receptors is a woman older than 75 with COVID-19, enrolled during active disease.

The chain recombines TRBV18 with TRBJ2-7, with 9 positions matching TRBD1. The trim removed 3 bases at V and 2 bases at J, leaving 5 bases unmatched. The CDR3 has 15 residues. Germline lookup yields CDR1 KGHSH and CDR2 LQKENI. The CDR3 loop reads CASSPRTGDPYEQYF. CDR3 coding DNA: TGTGCCAGCTCACCCCGGACAGGGGACCCCTACGAGCAGTACTTC.

The J gene is TRBJ2-1, the V gene TRBV7-2; maybe TRBD2 (6 bases). The CDR3 length is 14 residues. Trimming cost V 4 bases and J 7 bases, with 14 bases left between them. Germline loops: CDR1 SGHTA, CDR2 FQGNSA. This CDR3 reads CASSWAGTRNEQFF. In DNA form, the CDR3 reads TGTGCCAGCAGCTGGGCCGGGACTCGTAATGAGCAGTTCTTC.

This clone was observed once. The chain uses TRBV28 and TRBJ2-3, with a weak D call TRBD1 (6 bases). Trimming removed 5 bases at V and 15 bases at J, with 18 bases between. Germline V gene data show CDR1 as MDHEN and CDR2 as SYDVKM. The CDR3 covers 12 residues. Here the CDR3 DNA reads TGTGCCAGCAGTGTAAGGGGGATTAAAATTTATTTT. Its translation is CASSVRGIKIYF.

The rearrangement links TRBV7-2 to TRBJ1-1; D gene ambiguous. The CDR3 runs to 15 residues. CDR1 SGHTA and CDR2 FQGNSA come from the germline V gene. Trimming stripped 2 bases from V and 0 bases from J, with 10 bases between. The CDR3 protein is CASSLIQPMNTEAFF. CDR3 nucleotides: TGTGCCAGCAGCTTAATCCAACCTATGAACACTGAAGCTTTCTTT. The full variable domain, with the rest looked up from reference TRBV7-2 and TRBJ1-1, is GAGVSQSPSNKVTEKGKDVELRCDPISGHTALYWYRQSLGQGLEFLIYFQGNSAPDKSGLPSDRFSAERTGGSVSTLTIQRTQQEDSAVYLCASSLIQPMNTEAFFGQGTRLTVV.

The chain is built from TRBV7-3 and TRBJ2-5; no reliable D call. The CDR3 runs to 13 residues. CDR1 is SGHTA, CDR2 FQGTGA, per germline. Trimming cost V 3 bases and J 2 bases, with 7 bases left between them. The CDR3 nucleotides are TGTGCCAGCAGCTTCACTGAACAAGAGACCCAGTACTTC. Translating it yields CASSFTEQETQYF.

The chain couples TRBV5-1 to TRBJ2-7, with 7 bases aligning to TRBD2. The CDR3 has 15 residues. Germline loops: CDR1 SGHRS, CDR2 YFSETQ. With V trimmed by 4 bases and J by 3 bases, 10 bases remained unmatched. The DNA for the CDR3 is TGCGCCAGCAGCCCGGGGGGACTGGACCTCTACGAGCAGTACTTC. It translates to CASSPGGLDLYEQYF.

This clone has more than one count but fewer than ten. The rearrangement links TRBV11-2 to TRBJ2-5; TRBD1 might be the D (6 bases). The CDR3 contains 13 residues. CDR1 and CDR2 (germline): SGHAT, FQNNGV. The V end was cut by 6 bases, the J end by 5 bases, with 13 bases between. The CDR3 nucleotides are TGTGCCAGCAGTTTCCAGGGGTTGGAGACCCAGTACTTC. Protein product: CASSFQGLETQYF.

CDR3 bases: TGTGCCAGCGGGTTGGACGGAGGGAACTACAATGAGCAGTTCTTC. This encodes CASGLDGGNYNEQFF. This chain connects TRBV7-2 to TRBJ2-1, with D possibly being TRBD2 (6 bases). This CDR3 is built from 15 residues. V was trimmed by 8 bases and J by 3 bases, leaving 17 bases between them. Germline V gene data show CDR1 as SGHTA and CDR2 as FQGNSA. The full variable domain, with the rest looked up from reference TRBV7-2 and TRBJ2-1, is GAGVSQSPSNKVTEKGKDVELRCDPISGHTALYWYRQSLGQGLEFLIYFQGNSAPDKSGLPSDRFSAERTGGSVSTLTIQRTQQEDSAVYLCASGLDGGNYNEQFFGPGTRLTVL.

The chain joins TRBV11-2 to TRBJ2-3; 8 nucleotides agree with TRBD2. J was trimmed by 1 base and V by 0 bases; bases with no gene match: 3. CDR1 is SGHAT and CDR2 is FQNNGV in the germline V gene. The length of the CDR3 is 16 residues. This CDR3 reads CASSLDRAGGTDTQYF. CDR3 nucleotides: TGTGCCAGCAGCTTAGATCGAGCGGGGGGCACAGATACGCAGTATTTT.

The rearrangement uses TRBV2 and TRBJ1-1, with 9 bases fitting TRBD1. Germline assignment: CDR1 SNHLY and CDR2 FYNNEI. The CDR3 spans 15 residues. V shed 6 bases and J 0 bases; nucleotides not matched to a gene: 5. The CDR3 sequence: CASSGQGIMNTEAFF. CDR3 sequence (DNA): TGTGCCAGCAGCGGACAGGGGATCATGAACACTGAAGCTTTCTTT.

The chain employs TRBV19 and TRBJ2-3, with 10 bases matching TRBD2. V lost 7 bases to trimming and J lost 6 bases; unmatched junction nucleotides: 10. The CDR3 covers 15 residues. Germline lookup yields CDR1 LNHDA and CDR2 SQIVND (reference sequence). The CDR3 is CASKLPGAGGDTQYF. CDR3 sequence (DNA): TGTGCCAGTAAACTCCCGGGAGCGGGGGGGGATACGCAGTATTTT.

The rearrangement links TRBV6-5 to TRBJ1-1; maybe TRBD1 (5 bases). Deletions cut 6 bases from V and 4 bases from J, with 9 bases between. The CDR3 runs 12 residues. Germline CDR1 MNHEY, CDR2 SVGAGI. CDR3 DNA sequence: TGTGCCAGCAGGACAGTCGGCACTGAAGCTTTCTTT. This gives the protein CASRTVGTEAFF.

V usage is TRBV6-5 and J usage is TRBJ2-7; D uncertain. The CDR3 runs to 11 residues. The V gene lost 5 bases and the J gene lost 3 bases, with 5 bases spanning the gap. Germline loops: CDR1 MNHEY, CDR2 SVGAGI. The DNA for the CDR3 is TGTGCCAGCAGTCCGTACTACGAGCAGTACTTC. Protein sequence: CASSPYYEQYF.

V and J are TRBV6-1 and TRBJ2-7, with 7 bases lining up with TRBD1. The V and J ends lost 3 bases and 3 bases, in that order; junction bases with no gene match: 14. CDR1 MNHNS and CDR2 SASEGT come from the germline V gene. The CDR3 is made up of 17 amino acids. CDR3 loop: CASSDGQDGTRNYEQYF. CDR3 nucleotides: TGTGCCAGCAGTGACGGACAGGACGGGACGCGGAACTACGAGCAGTACTTC.

J is TRBJ1-1 and V is TRBV7-9; TRBD1 is a possible D gene (5 bases). CDR3 length: 13 amino acids. The germline CDR1 and CDR2 sequences are SEHNR and FQNEAQ (reference sequence). V lost 3 bases, J lost 4 bases, and 9 bases lay in between. CDR3 loop: CASSFRDFTEAFF. The CDR3 region has the DNA TGTGCCAGCAGCTTCAGGGACTTCACTGAAGCTTTCTTT.